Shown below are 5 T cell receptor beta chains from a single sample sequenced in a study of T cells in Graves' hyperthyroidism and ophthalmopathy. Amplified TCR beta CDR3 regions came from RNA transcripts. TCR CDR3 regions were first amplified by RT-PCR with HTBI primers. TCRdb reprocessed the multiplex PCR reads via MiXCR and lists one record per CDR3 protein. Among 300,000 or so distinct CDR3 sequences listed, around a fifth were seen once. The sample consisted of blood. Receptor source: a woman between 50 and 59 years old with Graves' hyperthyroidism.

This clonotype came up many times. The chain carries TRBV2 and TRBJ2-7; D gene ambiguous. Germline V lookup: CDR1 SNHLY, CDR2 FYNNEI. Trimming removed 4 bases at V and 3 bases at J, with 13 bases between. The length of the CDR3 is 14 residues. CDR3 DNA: TGTGCCAGCAGTGCCTCGGTACACAGCTACGAGCAGTACTTC. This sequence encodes CASSASVHSYEQYF.

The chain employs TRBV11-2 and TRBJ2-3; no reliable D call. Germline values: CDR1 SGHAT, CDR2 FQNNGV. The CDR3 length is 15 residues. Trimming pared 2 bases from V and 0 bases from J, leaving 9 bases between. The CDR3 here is CASSLYYTSTDTQYF. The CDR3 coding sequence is TGTGCCAGCAGCTTATACTACACTAGCACAGATACGCAGTATTTT.

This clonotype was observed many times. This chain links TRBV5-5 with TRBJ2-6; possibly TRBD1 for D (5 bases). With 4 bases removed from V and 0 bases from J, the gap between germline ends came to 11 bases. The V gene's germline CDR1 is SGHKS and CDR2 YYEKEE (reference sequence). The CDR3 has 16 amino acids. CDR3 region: CASSQTGNSGANVLTF. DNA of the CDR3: TGTGCCAGCAGCCAAACAGGAAACTCTGGGGCCAACGTCCTGACTTTC.

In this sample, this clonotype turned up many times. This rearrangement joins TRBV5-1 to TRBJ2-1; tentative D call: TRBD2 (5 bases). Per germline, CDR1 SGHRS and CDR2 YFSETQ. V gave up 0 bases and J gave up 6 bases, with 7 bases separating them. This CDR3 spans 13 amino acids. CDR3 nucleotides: TGCGCCAGCAGCTTGGTTAGCGCCAATGAGCAGTTCTTC. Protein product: CASSLVSANEQFF.

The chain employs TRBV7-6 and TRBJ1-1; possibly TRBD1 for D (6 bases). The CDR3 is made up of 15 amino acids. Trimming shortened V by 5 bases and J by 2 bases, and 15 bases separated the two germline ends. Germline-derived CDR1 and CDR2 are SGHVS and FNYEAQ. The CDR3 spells CASSGKGGVNTEAFF. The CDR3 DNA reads TGTGCCAGCAGCGGTAAAGGGGGAGTTAACACTGAAGCTTTCTTT.